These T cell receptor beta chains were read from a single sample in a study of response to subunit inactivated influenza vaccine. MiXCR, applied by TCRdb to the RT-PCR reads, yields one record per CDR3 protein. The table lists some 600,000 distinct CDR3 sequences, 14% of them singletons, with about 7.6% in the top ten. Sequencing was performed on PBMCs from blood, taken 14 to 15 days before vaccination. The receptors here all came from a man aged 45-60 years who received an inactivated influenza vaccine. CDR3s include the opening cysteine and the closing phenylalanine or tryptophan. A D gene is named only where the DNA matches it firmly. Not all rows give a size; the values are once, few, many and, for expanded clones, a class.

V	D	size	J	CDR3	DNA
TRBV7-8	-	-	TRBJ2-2	CASSPLRATNTGELFF	TGTGCCAGCAGCCCCCTGCGGGCCACCAACACCGGGGAGCTGTTTTTT
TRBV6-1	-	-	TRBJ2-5	CASSPGGIQETQYF	TGTGCCAGCAGCCCTGGGGGTATTCAAGAGACCCAGTACTTC
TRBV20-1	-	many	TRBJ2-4	CSARDPRGKNIQYF	TGCAGTGCTAGAGATCCCAGGGGCAAAAACATTCAGTACTTC
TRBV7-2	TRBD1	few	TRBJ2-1	CASSLVGTGGVYNEQFF	TGTGCCAGCAGCTTAGTCGGGACAGGGGGTGTCTACAATGAGCAGTTCTTC
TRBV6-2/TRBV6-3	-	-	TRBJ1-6	CASSYRKSSYNSPLHF	TGTGCCAGCAGTTACAGAAAAAGCTCCTATAATTCACCCCTCCACTTT
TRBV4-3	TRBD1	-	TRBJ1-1	CASQLDRGGGEAFF	TGCGCCAGCCAGTTGGACAGGGGGGGAGGTGAAGCTTTCTTT
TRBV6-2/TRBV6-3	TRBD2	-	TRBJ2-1	CASSYGGSWNEQFF	TGTGCCAGCAGTTATGGCGGGAGTTGGAATGAGCAGTTCTTC
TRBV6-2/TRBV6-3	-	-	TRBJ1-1	CASSYSSVVTEAFF	TGTGCCAGCAGTTACTCTTCAGTAGTAACTGAAGCTTTCTTT
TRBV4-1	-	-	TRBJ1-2	CASSQDSFRVYRRYYGYTF	TGCGCCAGCAGCCAAGATAGCTTCAGGGTATATAGGAGATACTATGGCTACACCTTC
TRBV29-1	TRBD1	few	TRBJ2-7	CSVSSTGPLSYEQYF	TGCAGCGTATCATCGACAGGGCCCTTATCCTACGAGCAGTACTTC
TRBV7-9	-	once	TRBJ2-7	CASSLGISSEQYF	TGTGCCAGCAGCTTAGGAATCAGTAGCGAGCAGTACTTC
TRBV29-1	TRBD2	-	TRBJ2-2	CSVRKLAGDVGTGELFF	TGCAGCGTTAGGAAGCTAGCGGGAGACGTCGGCACCGGGGAGCTGTTTTTT
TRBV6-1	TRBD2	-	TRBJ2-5	CASSEVSGVLLQETQYF	TGTGCCAGCAGTGAAGTTAGCGGGGTATTGCTTCAAGAGACCCAGTACTTC
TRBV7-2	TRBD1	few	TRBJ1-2	CASSSSTGSYGYTF	TGTGCCAGCAGCTCATCGACAGGGTCCTATGGCTACACCTTC
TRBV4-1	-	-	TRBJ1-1	CASSPLGLNTEAFF	TGCGCCAGCAGCCCTCTAGGATTGAACACTGAAGCTTTCTTT
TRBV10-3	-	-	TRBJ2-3	CAISDRGSDTQYF	TGTGCCATCAGTGACAGGGGCTCAGATACGCAGTATTTT
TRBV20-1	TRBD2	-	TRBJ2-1	CSAPGLAGVGQFF	TGCAGTGCCCCGGGACTAGCGGGGGTAGGGCAGTTCTTC
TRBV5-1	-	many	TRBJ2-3	CASSLGPLADTQYF	TGCGCCAGCAGCTTGGGCCCCCTGGCAGATACGCAGTATTTT